This T cell receptor (beta chain) appears in the sequencing data of a study of T cells after yellow fever vaccination. This clonotype was counted only a few times. TCR cDNA was made by 5'RACE template switching, adding a universal primer site and UMIs. TCRdb fed the 5' RACE reads into MiXCR, producing one record per CDR3 protein. Among some 260,000 distinct CDR3 sequences listed, roughly 4.8% were seen once. The TCR sequence derives from a young man who received the YFV17D yellow fever vaccine. The specimen comprised CD4+ T cells sorted from PBMCs, sampled on the day of the yellow fever booster vaccination.

The CDR3 coding sequence is TGTGCCAGCAGCTTAGGACAGTGGAGCTCCTACAATGAGCAGTTCTTC. It specifies CASSLGQWSSYNEQFF. The chain recombines TRBV7-2 with TRBJ2-1; possibly TRBD1 for D (5 bases). The CDR3 is 16 amino acids. The V end was cut by 1 base, the J end by 0 bases, with 10 bases between. Germline loops: CDR1 SGHTA, CDR2 FQGNSA.